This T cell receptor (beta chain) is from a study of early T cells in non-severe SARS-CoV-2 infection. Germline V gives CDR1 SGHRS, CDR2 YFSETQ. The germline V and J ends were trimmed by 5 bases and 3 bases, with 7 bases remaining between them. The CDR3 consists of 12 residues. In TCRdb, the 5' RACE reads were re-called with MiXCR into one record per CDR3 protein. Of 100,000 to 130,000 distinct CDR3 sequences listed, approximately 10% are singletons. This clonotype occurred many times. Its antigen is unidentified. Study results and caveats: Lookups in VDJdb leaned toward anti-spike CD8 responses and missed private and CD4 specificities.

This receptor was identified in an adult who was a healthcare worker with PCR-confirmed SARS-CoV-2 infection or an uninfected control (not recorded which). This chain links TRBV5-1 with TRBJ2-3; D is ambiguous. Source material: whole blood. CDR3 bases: TGCGCCAGCAGGTCGGAGACAGATACGCAGTATTTT. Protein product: CASRSETDTQYF.